This TCR beta chain stems from a study of T cells in Graves' hyperthyroidism and ophthalmopathy. At the level of the study: The initial diagnosis was the point when peripheral blood was collected, ahead of any treatment. Study-level findings and limits: Ophthalmopathy, as predicted by the model, came a median 6.5 months after the prediction.

Remarks on this clonotype: Its antigen is currently unknown.

The CDR3 regions of TCR beta were amplified from RNA transcripts. Primed by the HTBI set, a first-round RT-PCR was run on the TCR CDR3. MiXCR, applied by TCRdb to the multiplex PCR reads, yields one record per CDR3 protein. The table shows about 360,000 distinct CDR3 sequences, with less than 15% occurring only once. From germline, CDR1 is SGHVS and CDR2 FQNEAQ. The length of the CDR3 is 14 residues. V lost 5 bases and J lost 0, with 8 bases in between. V gene TRBV7-8 combines with J gene TRBJ2-4; D remains unclear. Sequencing was done on a sample of blood. This clonotype originated in a woman between 18 and 29 years old with Graves' hyperthyroidism. CDR3 residues: CASSAVLAKNIQYF. As DNA, the CDR3 is TGTGCCAGCAGCGCCGTTCTAGCCAAAAACATTCAGTACTTC. The entire variable domain, with the rest obtained from reference TRBV7-8 and TRBJ2-4, is as follows: GAGVSQSPRYKVAKRGQDVALRCDPISGHVSLFWYQQALGQGPEFLTYFQNEAQLDKSGLPSDRFFAERPEGSVSTLKIQRTQQEDSAVYLCASSAVLAKNIQYFGAGTRLSVL.